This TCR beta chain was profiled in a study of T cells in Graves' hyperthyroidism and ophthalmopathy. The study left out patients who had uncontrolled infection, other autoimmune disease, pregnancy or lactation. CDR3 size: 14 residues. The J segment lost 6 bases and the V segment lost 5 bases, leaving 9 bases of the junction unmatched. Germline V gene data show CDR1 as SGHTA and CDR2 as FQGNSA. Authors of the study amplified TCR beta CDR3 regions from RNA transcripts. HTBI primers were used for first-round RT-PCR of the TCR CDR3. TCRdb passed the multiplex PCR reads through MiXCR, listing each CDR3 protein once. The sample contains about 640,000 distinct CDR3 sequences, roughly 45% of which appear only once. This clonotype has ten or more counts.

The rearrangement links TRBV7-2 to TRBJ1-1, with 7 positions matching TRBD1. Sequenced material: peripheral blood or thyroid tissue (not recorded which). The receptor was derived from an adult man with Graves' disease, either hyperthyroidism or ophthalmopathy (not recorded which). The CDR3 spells CASSMYGTDSEAFF. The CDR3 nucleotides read TGTGCCAGCAGCATGTACGGGACAGACTCTGAAGCTTTCTTT.